The entry that follows covers one T cell receptor beta chain sequence. Antigen specificity is unknown. A read error may account for a junction end that differs from germline. This sample stems from a study of T cells in Graves' hyperthyroidism and ophthalmopathy. Study-level background: The authors collected peripheral blood at initial diagnosis, before any treatment. Broader study findings: In simple terms, a model built on 13 V-J features told ophthalmopathy apart from stable hyperthyroidism.

This CDR3 spans 16 amino acids. Germline values: CDR1 MGHRA, CDR2 YSYEKL. RNA transcripts yielded amplified TCR beta CDR3 regions. Primed by the HTBI set, a first-round RT-PCR was run on the TCR CDR3. TCRdb passed the multiplex PCR reads through MiXCR, listing each CDR3 protein once. The sample has roughly 380,000 distinct CDR3 sequences, 15% to 20% seen once. This chain uses TRBV4-1 with TRBJ2-7, with D perhaps assigned TRBD1 or TRBD2 (5 bases each). This receptor was obtained from a woman in her thirties or forties with Graves' ophthalmopathy. The sequencing input was blood. Written as DNA, the CDR3 is TGCGCCATCAGCCAAGGCCAGAGTGGGGACCCCTACGAGCAGTACTTC. Amino acids: CAISQGQSGDPYEQYF.